The clone carrying this TCR beta chain came up a few times. What it binds is unknown. The V gene lost 0 bases and the J gene lost 7 bases, with 15 bases spanning the gap. From germline, CDR1 is ENHRY and CDR2 SYGVKD. CDR3 length equals 15 residues. Every isolated RNA sample was fully reverse transcribed, so sequencing captured expressed TCRB transcripts. Generated by immunoSEQ multiplex PCR, the TCRdb table keeps only in-frame clones and is missing some. This sample has some 660,000 clones, with about 14% found just once. The sample originates from a study of beta chain features in type 1 diabetes. Study at large: Age, gender and cell yields were alike across patients and healthy donors.

Broader study findings: Shortening of TCRB CDR3s, moderate but significant, appeared in all four CD4+ subsets of Type 1 diabetes patients. Comparison showed that naive, central memory and Treg TCRB repertoires appeared more similar among patients than among healthy donors.

Input material: naive CD4+ T cells from blood. The TCR comes from a man aged 18 to 30 with type 1 diabetes. The V gene is TRBV10-3, the J gene TRBJ1-2; D may be TRBD1 (6 bases). CDR3 bases: TGTGCCATCAGTGAGTCGACTCTAAGGGGGACTGGCTACACCTTC. Its protein product is CAISESTLRGTGYTF.